These 28 T cell receptor beta chains were all obtained from the same sample, sequenced in a study of cytomegalovirus exposure and HLA in healthy donors. This PCR relied on a set of 60 Vbeta primers and 13 Jbeta primers. Generated by immunoSEQ multiplex PCR, the TCRdb table keeps only in-frame clones and is missing some. This sample has around 120,000 clones; approximately 9.4% occur once, and the top ten carry less than 4%. The specimen was PBMCs. These receptors all come from a man aged 25-40 years in good health and CMV-seronegative.

This clone has a handful of counts. The rearrangement uses TRBV30 and TRBJ1-5; TRBD1 might be the D (6 bases). Germline-derived CDR1 and CDR2 are GTSNPN and SVGIG (reference sequence). This CDR3 region has 13 residues. V was cut by 1 base and J by 7 bases, with 11 bases left in between. The chain's CDR3 is CAWSAQGGQPQHF. CDR3 DNA: TGTGCCTGGAGTGCACAGGGCGGACAGCCCCAGCATTTT.

The chain carries TRBV5-1 and TRBJ2-7, with 8 bases aligning to TRBD1. In germline, CDR1 is SGHRS, CDR2 YFSETQ. V lost 3 bases to trimming and J lost 6 bases; unmatched junction nucleotides: 8. The CDR3 length is 14 residues. The chain's CDR3 is CASSSSGQGGEQYF. The CDR3, as DNA: TGCGCCAGCAGCTCTTCTGGACAGGGTGGCGAGCAGTACTTC.

V is TRBV4-1 and J is TRBJ1-4, with D unclear. This CDR3 has 15 residues. V was trimmed by 0 bases and J by 0 bases, leaving 5 bases between them. CDR1 is MGHRA, CDR2 YSYEKL, per germline. The CDR3 bases are TGCGCCAGCAGCCAAGAGCCAGCAACTAATGAAAAACTGTTTTTT. Its translation is CASSQEPATNEKLFF.

This clone was seen more than once but under ten times. This sequence joins TRBV30 and TRBJ2-5; D gene uncertain. The J call may be wrong; the DNA end is better matched by TRBJ2-7. The CDR3 totals 13 residues. The germline V gene encodes CDR1 GTSNPN and CDR2 SVGIG (reference sequence). CDR3 DNA sequence: TGTGCCTGGAGTGGCGACAAGTCCTACGAGCAGTACTTC. It specifies CAWSGDKSYEQYF.

The chain recombines TRBV7-2 with TRBJ2-5; 7 bases match TRBD1. There are 13 residues in the CDR3. The germline V gene encodes CDR1 SGHTA and CDR2 FQGNSA. V was clipped by 5 bases and J by 4 bases; unmatched bases: 4. CDR3 nucleotide sequence: TGTGCCAGCAGCGACAACAGGGGAGAGACCCAGTACTTC. It translates to CASSDNRGETQYF.

This clone turned up a few times. The chain combines TRBV5-1 with TRBJ2-6, with 8 bases fitting TRBD1. Germline V lookup: CDR1 SGHRS, CDR2 YFSETQ. Trimming took 4 bases from V and 3 from J; bases not matched to a gene: 6. The CDR3 is 16 amino acids. The CDR3 nucleotides read TGCGCCAGCAGCCGTCCAGGGGGCAATGGGGCCAACGTCCTGACTTTC. Its protein is CASSRPGGNGANVLTF. Supplemented by reference TRBV5-1 and TRBJ2-6, the full variable domain reads KAGVTQTPRYLIKTRGQQVTLSCSPISGHRSVSWYQQTPGQGLQFLFEYFSETQRNKGNFPGRFSGRQFSNSRSEMNVSTLELGDSALYLCASSRPGGNGANVLTFGAGSRLTVL.

The chain is built from TRBV7-2 and TRBJ2-1; D is uncertain. This CDR3 contains 14 residues. Germline assignment: CDR1 SGHTA and CDR2 FQGNSA. V dropped 4 bases and J dropped 5 bases, with 12 bases sitting between them. As DNA, the CDR3 is TGTGCCAGCAGCTCATCCCGGTTAAACAATGAGCAGTTCTTC. It yields the protein CASSSSRLNNEQFF.

This clone came up a few times. V and J are TRBV9 and TRBJ2-7; the match to TRBD1 covers 7 bases. CDR1 SGDLS and CDR2 YYNGEE come from the germline V gene. J was trimmed by 2 bases and V by 4 bases; bases with no gene match: 6. The CDR3 contains 14 residues. CDR3 DNA: TGTGCCAGCAGCCCCCGCGACAGGGCCTACGAGCAGTACTTC. It codes for CASSPRDRAYEQYF. Full variable domain (remainder filled in from reference TRBV9 and TRBJ2-7): DSGVTQTPKHLITATGQRVTLRCSPRSGDLSVYWYQQSLDQGLQFLIQYYNGEERAKGNILERFSAQQFPDLHSELNLSSLELGDSALYFCASSPRDRAYEQYFGPGTRLTVT.

There are a few counts of this clone. J is TRBJ1-1 and V is TRBV18, with TRBD1 identical over 7 bases. Germline CDR1 reads KGHSH; CDR2 reads LQKENI. The CDR3 consists of 14 residues. V was clipped by 3 bases and J by 3 bases; unmatched bases: 4. This CDR3 is CASSPLGTDTEAFF. The CDR3 DNA follows: TGTGCCAGCTCACCGCTTGGGACAGACACTGAAGCTTTCTTT.

This clone was seen a few times. The chain carries TRBV4-2 and TRBJ2-6; D gene unclear. Trimming removed 0 bases at V and 0 bases at J, with 6 bases between. The CDR3 length is 16 residues. Germline lookup yields CDR1 LGHNA and CDR2 YNFKEQ. This chain's CDR3 is CASSQERSSGANVLTF. The DNA of the CDR3 is TGTGCCAGCAGCCAAGAGCGGTCCTCTGGGGCCAACGTCCTGACTTTC.

The rearrangement links TRBV2 to TRBJ1-2, with D unresolved. V was shortened by 6 bases and J by 6 bases, with 11 bases between the two germline ends. This CDR3 comprises 12 residues. CDR1 is SNHLY, CDR2 FYNNEI, per germline. The CDR3 spells CASSAERDGYTF. The CDR3 DNA reads as TGTGCCAGCAGCGCAGAGAGGGATGGCTACACCTTC.

The chain couples TRBV9 to TRBJ1-3; TRBD1 matches 7 bases. This CDR3 has 18 amino acids. The ends lost 4 bases at V and 0 bases at J; junction bases unmatched: 13. Germline CDR1 reads SGDLS; CDR2 reads YYNGEE. The CDR3 region is CASSFTLGDSNSGNTIYF. In DNA, the CDR3 is TGTGCCAGCAGCTTCACCCTCGGGGACAGCAACTCTGGAAACACCATATATTTT.

This clone came up a few times. CDR3 nucleotide sequence: TGTGCCAGCAGCCGGGACAGGGACGGCTACACCTTC. It translates to CASSRDRDGYTF. The chain employs TRBV2 and TRBJ1-2; TRBD1 aligns across 9 bases. J lost 8 bases, V lost 6 bases, and 4 bases had no gene match. The CDR3 is made up of 12 amino acids. Germline CDR1 is SNHLY and CDR2 is FYNNEI.

In this sample, this clone turned up a few times. This chain joins TRBV5-1 and TRBJ2-3; a weak D match, TRBD1 (6 bases). CDR1 is SGHRS, CDR2 YFSETQ, per germline. This CDR3 has 16 residues. V was pared by 4 bases and J by 0 bases, with 15 bases between. The CDR3 DNA is TGCGCCAGCAGCCCTGGGACATCCTCTAGCACAGATACGCAGTATTTT. Its translation is CASSPGTSSSTDTQYF.

This clone was picked up a small number of times. V is TRBV5-1 and J is TRBJ2-1; 7 bases line up with TRBD1. Unmatched junction bases numbered 5, after V lost 2 bases and J lost 6 bases. Germline V lookup: CDR1 SGHRS, CDR2 YFSETQ. The CDR3 consists of 14 residues. This chain's CDR3 is CASSFKGARNEQFF. The DNA for the CDR3 is TGCGCCAGCAGCTTTAAGGGGGCACGCAATGAGCAGTTCTTC. Variable domain in full (rest from reference TRBV5-1 and TRBJ2-1): KAGVTQTPRYLIKTRGQQVTLSCSPISGHRSVSWYQQTPGQGLQFLFEYFSETQRNKGNFPGRFSGRQFSNSRSEMNVSTLELGDSALYLCASSFKGARNEQFFGPGTRLTVL.

CDR3 nucleotides: TGTGCCAGCAGTTTGTCCACACGGACAGGTAAAGGCACAGATACGCAGTATTTT. Amino acid sequence: CASSLSTRTGKGTDTQYF. The V call is TRBV27, the J call TRBJ2-3; 7 nucleotides agree with TRBD1. This CDR3 comprises 18 residues. CDR1 and CDR2 (germline): MNHEY, SMNVEV (reference sequence). J was trimmed by 1 base and V by 3 bases; bases with no gene match: 13.

This clone has only a few counts. The chain is built from TRBV28 and TRBJ1-1; 7 bases map to TRBD1. Trimming removed 5 bases from V and 3 bases from J; junction bases left unmatched: 12. Germline V lookup: CDR1 MDHEN, CDR2 SYDVKM. CDR3 length: 16 amino acids. DNA of the CDR3: TGTGCCAGCAGTGGCCGACAGGGCGGGTTATACACTGAAGCTTTCTTT. Translation gives CASSGRQGGLYTEAFF.

This sequence joins TRBV2 and TRBJ1-2; D unresolved. Trimming pared 10 bases from V and 2 bases from J, leaving 5 bases between. This CDR3 is built from 10 residues. Germline assignment: CDR1 SNHLY and CDR2 FYNNEI. The CDR3 region has the DNA TGTGCCATCTCGAACTATGGCTACACCTTC. Protein sequence: CAISNYGYTF.

This chain uses TRBV9 with TRBJ1-5, with 8 bases lining up with TRBD1. The CDR3 consists of 14 residues. The V segment lost 3 bases and the J segment 5 bases; nucleotides outside the gene matches: 4. The germline V gene encodes CDR1 SGDLS and CDR2 YYNGEE. CDR3 amino acids: CASSGGTGYQPQHF. DNA of the CDR3: TGTGCCAGCAGCGGAGGGACAGGTTATCAGCCCCAGCATTTT.

There are a few counts of this clone. The V gene is TRBV5-1, the J gene TRBJ2-3; tentatively, D is TRBD2 (5 bases). Between the trimmed V and J ends, which lost 4 bases and 0 bases, there was a span of 15 bases. The CDR3 has 16 residues. Germline V lookup: CDR1 SGHRS, CDR2 YFSETQ. The CDR3 nucleotides read TGCGCCAGCAGCACTACCCTGGCGGGTAGCACAGATACGCAGTATTTT. It yields the protein CASSTTLAGSTDTQYF.

The chain combines TRBV5-1 with TRBJ2-1; 12 bases agree with TRBD2. Germline V gene data show CDR1 as SGHRS and CDR2 as YFSETQ. The CDR3 consists of 18 residues. After removal of 0 bases from V and 1 base from J, the junction contained 5 bases not matched to a gene. Here the CDR3 reads CASSLELAGGRSYNEQFF. In DNA, the CDR3 is TGCGCCAGCAGCTTGGAGCTAGCGGGGGGGCGGTCCTACAATGAGCAGTTCTTC.

This clone was detected a few times. The chain recombines TRBV18 with TRBJ1-2; the match to TRBD1 covers 8 bases. From germline, CDR1 is KGHSH and CDR2 LQKENI. The CDR3 is 17 amino acids. Trimming removed 3 bases from V and 1 base from J; junction bases left unmatched: 10. CDR3 nucleotide sequence: TGTGCCAGCTCACCTACCGGACAGGGAGGAGTTAACTATGGCTACACCTTC. It codes for CASSPTGQGGVNYGYTF.

This clone occurred a few times. The CDR3: CASSLEGTGVEKLFF. The CDR3 nucleotides read TGTGCCAGCAGCTTAGAAGGGACAGGGGTGGAAAAACTGTTTTTT. This sequence joins TRBV11-2 and TRBJ1-4; 10 bases are shared with TRBD1. Germline assignment: CDR1 SGHAT and CDR2 FQNNGV. Germline trimming cut 0 bases from V and 8 bases from J; bases unmatched to any gene: 3. The CDR3 runs 15 residues.

The gene calls are TRBV10-3 and TRBJ1-3; D unresolved. The CDR3 sequence is 15 residues long. Trimming removed 4 bases at V and 4 bases at J, with 14 bases between. The germline V gene has CDR1 ENHRY and CDR2 SYGVKD. The CDR3 here is CAISGISGSGNTIYF. The DNA of the CDR3 is TGTGCCATCAGTGGGATAAGCGGGTCGGGAAACACCATATATTTT.

On this clone itself: Other DNA sequences in the same sample also yield this CDR3. The chain joins TRBV4-1 to TRBJ1-4, with D tentatively TRBD1 (5 bases). From germline, CDR1 is MGHRA and CDR2 YSYEKL. The V and J ends lost 4 bases and 8 bases respectively, with 20 bases between them. The CDR3 extends over 16 amino acids. This CDR3 reads CASSPYNRSLQEKLFF. CDR3 nucleotides: TGCGCCAGCAGCCCGTACAACAGGTCGCTACAGGAAAAACTGTTTTTT.

This clone was seen only a few times. This chain connects TRBV30 to TRBJ2-7, with 8 bases identical to TRBD1. V lost 0 bases and J lost 4; bases outside the gene matches: 5. The CDR3 covers 14 residues. The germline V gene encodes CDR1 GTSNPN and CDR2 SVGIG (reference sequence). In nucleotides, the CDR3 is TGTGCCTGGAGTGTCAGGCACAGGGGGTACGAGCAGTACTTC. As protein: CAWSVRHRGYEQYF.

The table lists this clone with a few counts. The rearrangement joins TRBV30 to TRBJ1-2, with D tentatively TRBD1 (6 bases). The V end was cut by 4 bases, the J end by 8 bases, with 14 bases between. CDR3 length: 12 amino acids. Germline CDR1 GTSNPN, CDR2 SVGIG (reference sequence). CDR3 residues: CAWISGVGGYTF. CDR3 nucleotides: TGTGCCTGGATTTCAGGGGTAGGCGGCTACACCTTC.

The chain combines TRBV27 with TRBJ2-3, with 13 bases that match TRBD2. V lost 5 bases to trimming and J lost 3 bases; unmatched junction nucleotides: 5. This CDR3 contains 16 residues. Germline values: CDR1 MNHEY, CDR2 SMNVEV (reference sequence). The DNA for the CDR3 is TGTGCCAGCAGTCCACAACTAGCGGGGGGGACAGATACGCAGTATTTT. Translating it yields CASSPQLAGGTDTQYF.